The rows below give T cell receptor beta chains drawn from one sample of a study of T cell repertoires in cytomegalovirus infection. MiXCR was run by TCRdb on the reads, yielding one entry per CDR3 protein. The sample yields 250,000 to 300,000 distinct CDR3 sequences, about a quarter seen once. The sample comprised PBMCs. The receptors shown here come from a human donor in good health (CMV status not recorded). Some clones in this sample may be carry-over from other donors' samples. CDR3s include the opening cysteine and the closing phenylalanine or tryptophan. A D gene is named only where the DNA matches it firmly. Rows may omit the clone size; those that give it use once, few, many or a size class.

abundance	d_gene	v_gene	j_gene	CDR3aa	CDR3nt
many	TRBD1	TRBV10-3	TRBJ1-1	CAISALQGITEAFF	TGTGCCATCAGCGCCTTACAGGGGATAACTGAAGCTTTCTTT
many	NA	TRBV7-2	TRBJ2-7	CASSPLRGPEQYF	TGTGCCAGCAGCCCGCTCAGGGGCCCGGAGCAGTACTTC
few	TRBD2	TRBV20-1	TRBJ2-1	CSARKAGSSYNEQFF	TGCAGTGCTAGAAAAGCGGGATCTTCCTACAATGAGCAGTTCTTC
many	TRBD1	TRBV7-2	TRBJ1-5	CASSLQTGVEQPQHF	TGTGCCAGCAGCTTACAGACAGGGGTTGAACAGCCCCAGCATTTT
NA	NA	TRBV18	TRBJ1-2	CASERDKDGYTF	TGTGCCAGCGAACGGGACAAGGATGGCTACACCTTC
many	NA	TRBV7-2	TRBJ1-5	CASTQRGGGQPQHF	TGTGCCAGCACCCAAAGGGGAGGAGGCCAGCCCCAGCATTTT
NA	TRBD2	TRBV20-1	TRBJ2-1	CSAREVGTSGYNEQFF	TGCAGTGCTAGAGAAGTCGGGACTAGCGGATACAATGAGCAGTTCTTC
few	TRBD1	TRBV6-2/TRBV6-3	TRBJ2-5	CASREGSLTGEGETQYF	TGTGCCAGCAGGGAAGGATCCCTGACAGGGGAAGGCGAGACCCAGTACTTC
many	NA	TRBV7-2	TRBJ1-2	CASSSDSYYGYTF	TGTGCCAGCAGCTCGGACAGTTACTATGGCTACACCTTC
NA	NA	TRBV4-3	TRBJ1-1	CASSQARTPYSEAFF	TGCGCCAGCAGCCAAGCCCGGACCCCATACTCGGAAGCTTTCTTT
many	NA	TRBV28	TRBJ2-7	CASSLRSTYEQYF	TGTGCCAGCAGTTTACGCAGTACCTACGAGCAGTACTTC
NA	TRBD1	TRBV7-2	TRBJ2-7	CASSSQGSPFYEQYF	TGTGCCAGCAGCTCACAGGGGTCGCCCTTCTACGAGCAGTACTTC
few	NA	TRBV14	TRBJ2-1	CASSLMVYNEQFF	TGTGCCAGCAGCCTGATGGTCTACAATGAGCAGTTCTTC
NA	NA	TRBV2	TRBJ2-2	CASRPGGLVRIGELFF	TGTGCCAGCAGGCCTGGGGGGCTAGTGAGGATCGGGGAGCTGTTTTTT
many	TRBD2	TRBV7-2	TRBJ2-1	CASKMGLAGGSTEQFF	TGTGCCAGCAAAATGGGGCTAGCGGGAGGGTCGACTGAGCAGTTCTTC
once	TRBD2	TRBV3-1	TRBJ2-1	CASSLGLAGGTRSYNEQFF	TGTGCCAGCAGCCTGGGACTAGCGGGAGGGACCCGCTCCTACAATGAGCAGTTCTTC
many	TRBD2	TRBV7-9	TRBJ2-1	CASSLWSGSSSDEQFF	TGTGCCAGCAGCTTATGGAGCGGGAGCTCTAGTGATGAGCAGTTCTTC
once	NA	TRBV4-1	TRBJ2-2	CASSPRDGDTGELFF	TGCGCCAGCAGCCCCAGGGACGGTGACACCGGGGAGCTGTTTTTT
NA	TRBD2	TRBV29-1	TRBJ2-7	CSVASGRSEQYF	TGCAGCGTTGCCAGCGGGAGGAGCGAGCAGTACTTC
many	NA	TRBV11-2	TRBJ2-1	CASSLGVLTSYNEQFF	TGTGCCAGCAGCTTAGGGGTGCTAACCAGTTACAATGAGCAGTTCTTC
once	NA	TRBV5-1	TRBJ1-2	CASSTGFYGYTF	TGCGCCAGCAGCACGGGGTTCTATGGCTACACCTTC
few	TRBD2	TRBV20-1	TRBJ2-1	CSAGSGGANNEQFF	TGCAGTGCTGGAAGCGGGGGGGCGAACAATGAGCAGTTCTTC
few	NA	TRBV28	TRBJ2-3	CASYPPGHTDTQYF	TGTGCCAGTTATCCCCCCGGCCACACAGATACGCAGTATTTT
few	NA	TRBV6-5	TRBJ2-3	CASLPAHVTSTDTQYF	TGTGCCAGTTTACCGGCACACGTCACTAGCACAGATACGCAGTATTTT
few	NA	TRBV7-6	TRBJ2-1	CASSLAIGTRTNEQFF	TGTGCCAGCAGCTTAGCGATCGGGACTCGTACCAATGAGCAGTTCTTC
few	NA	TRBV6-1	TRBJ2-5	CASSAYGSGETQYF	TGTGCCAGCAGCGCCTATGGGTCCGGAGAGACCCAGTACTTC
NA	NA	TRBV29-1	TRBJ2-7	CSVGGGSYEQYF	TGCAGCGTTGGTGGGGGATCCTACGAGCAGTACTTC
NA	NA	TRBV19	TRBJ1-4	CASSQGMDEKLFF	TGTGCCAGTAGCCAGGGGATGGATGAAAAACTGTTTTTT
few	TRBD2	TRBV7-2	TRBJ2-1	CASSLGALAQNNEQFF	TGTGCCAGCAGCTTAGGGGCACTAGCGCAAAACAATGAGCAGTTCTTC
NA	TRBD1	TRBV20-1	TRBJ2-3	CSARDLTGGTDTQYF	TGCAGTGCTAGAGATTTAACAGGGGGCACAGATACGCAGTATTTT
many	NA	TRBV7-2	TRBJ2-1	CASSPPDNEQFF	TGTGCCAGCAGCCCTCCCGACAATGAGCAGTTCTTC
many	TRBD2	TRBV19	TRBJ2-1	CASSIAAGTSFTDEQFF	TGTGCCAGTAGTATCGCGGCCGGGACTAGCTTTACCGATGAGCAGTTCTTC
few	NA	TRBV6-2/TRBV6-3	TRBJ2-7	CASSYSRERGVEQYF	TGTGCCAGCAGTTACTCGAGGGAAAGGGGTGTTGAGCAGTACTTC
few	NA	TRBV28	TRBJ1-6	CASSLMDRNSPLHF	TGTGCCAGCAGTTTAATGGACAGAAATTCACCCCTCCACTTT
NA	TRBD1	TRBV2	TRBJ1-1	CASSGPGQYTEAFF	TGTGCCAGCAGTGGCCCGGGACAGTACACTGAAGCTTTCTTT
NA	TRBD2	TRBV20-1	TRBJ2-7	CSASPAGAGEQYF	TGCAGTGCTAGCCCAGCGGGAGCCGGAGAGCAGTACTTC
NA	TRBD2	TRBV10-3	TRBJ2-7	CAISESAGGFHEQYF	TGTGCCATCAGTGAGTCGGCGGGGGGGTTCCACGAGCAGTACTTC
many	NA	TRBV7-2	TRBJ2-4	CASSLDRLDVDF	TGTGCCAGCAGCTTAGATCGTCTGGATGTAGACTTC
NA	NA	TRBV4-1	TRBJ2-1	CASSLLGTHRDEQFF	TGCGCCAGCAGCCTGTTGGGGACCCATAGAGATGAGCAGTTCTTC
NA	TRBD2	TRBV6-2/TRBV6-3	TRBJ2-7	CASRDPGLATHEQYF	TGTGCCAGCAGAGATCCGGGACTAGCTACCCACGAGCAGTACTTC
NA	TRBD1	TRBV6-2/TRBV6-3	TRBJ2-7	CASSYYWTGGSYEQYF	TGTGCCAGCAGTTACTACTGGACAGGGGGATCCTACGAGCAGTACTTC
few	NA	TRBV30	TRBJ2-2	CAWSGWGAANTGELFF	TGTGCCTGGAGTGGTTGGGGTGCCGCGAACACCGGGGAGCTGTTTTTT